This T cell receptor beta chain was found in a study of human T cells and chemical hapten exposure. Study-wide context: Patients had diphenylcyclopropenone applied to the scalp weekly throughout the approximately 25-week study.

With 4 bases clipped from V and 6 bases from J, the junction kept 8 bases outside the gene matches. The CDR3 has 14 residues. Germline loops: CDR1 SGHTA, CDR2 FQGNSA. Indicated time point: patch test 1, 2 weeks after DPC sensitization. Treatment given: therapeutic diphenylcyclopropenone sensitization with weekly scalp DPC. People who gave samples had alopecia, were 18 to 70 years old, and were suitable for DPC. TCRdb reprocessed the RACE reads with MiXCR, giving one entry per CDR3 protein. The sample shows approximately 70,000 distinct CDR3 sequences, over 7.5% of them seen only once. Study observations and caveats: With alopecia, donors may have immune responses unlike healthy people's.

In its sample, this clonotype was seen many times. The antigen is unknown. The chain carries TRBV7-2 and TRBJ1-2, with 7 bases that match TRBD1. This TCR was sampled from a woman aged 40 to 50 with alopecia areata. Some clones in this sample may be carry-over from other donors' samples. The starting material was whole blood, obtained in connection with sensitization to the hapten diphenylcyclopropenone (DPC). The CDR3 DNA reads TGTGCCAGCAGCTCCTACAGGGGTTCAAATGGCTACACCTTC. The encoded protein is CASSSYRGSNGYTF.